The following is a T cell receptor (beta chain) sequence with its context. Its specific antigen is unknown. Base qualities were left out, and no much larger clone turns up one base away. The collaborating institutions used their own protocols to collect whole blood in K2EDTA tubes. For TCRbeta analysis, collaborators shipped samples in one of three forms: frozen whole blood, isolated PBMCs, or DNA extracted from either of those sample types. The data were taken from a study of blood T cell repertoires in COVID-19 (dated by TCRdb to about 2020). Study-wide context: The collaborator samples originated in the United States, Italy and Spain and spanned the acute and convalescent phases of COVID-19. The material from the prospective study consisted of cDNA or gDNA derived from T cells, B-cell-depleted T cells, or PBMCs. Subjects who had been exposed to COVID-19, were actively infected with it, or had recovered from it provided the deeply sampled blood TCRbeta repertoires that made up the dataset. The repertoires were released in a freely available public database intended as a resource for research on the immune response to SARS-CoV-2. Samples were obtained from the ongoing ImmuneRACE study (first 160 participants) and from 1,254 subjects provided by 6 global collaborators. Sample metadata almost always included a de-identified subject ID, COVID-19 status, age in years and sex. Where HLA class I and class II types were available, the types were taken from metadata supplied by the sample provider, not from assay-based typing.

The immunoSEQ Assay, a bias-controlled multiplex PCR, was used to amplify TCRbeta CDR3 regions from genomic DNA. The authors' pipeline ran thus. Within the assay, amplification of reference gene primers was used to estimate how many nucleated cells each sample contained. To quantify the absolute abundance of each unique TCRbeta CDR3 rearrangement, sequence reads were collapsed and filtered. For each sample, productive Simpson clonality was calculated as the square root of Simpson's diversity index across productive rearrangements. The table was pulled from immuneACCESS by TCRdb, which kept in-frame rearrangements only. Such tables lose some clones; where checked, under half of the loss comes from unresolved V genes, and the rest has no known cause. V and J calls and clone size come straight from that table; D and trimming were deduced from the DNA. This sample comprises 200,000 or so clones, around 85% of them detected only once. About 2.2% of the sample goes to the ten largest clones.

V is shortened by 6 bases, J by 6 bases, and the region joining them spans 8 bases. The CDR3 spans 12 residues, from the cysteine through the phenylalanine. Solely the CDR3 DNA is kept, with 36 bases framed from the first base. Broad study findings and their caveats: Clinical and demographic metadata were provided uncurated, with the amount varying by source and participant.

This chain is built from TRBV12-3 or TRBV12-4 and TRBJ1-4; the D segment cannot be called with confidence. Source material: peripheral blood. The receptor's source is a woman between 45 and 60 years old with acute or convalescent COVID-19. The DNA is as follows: TGTGCCAGCAGCACAAGTCATGAAAAACTGTTTTTT. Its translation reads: CASSTSHEKLFF.